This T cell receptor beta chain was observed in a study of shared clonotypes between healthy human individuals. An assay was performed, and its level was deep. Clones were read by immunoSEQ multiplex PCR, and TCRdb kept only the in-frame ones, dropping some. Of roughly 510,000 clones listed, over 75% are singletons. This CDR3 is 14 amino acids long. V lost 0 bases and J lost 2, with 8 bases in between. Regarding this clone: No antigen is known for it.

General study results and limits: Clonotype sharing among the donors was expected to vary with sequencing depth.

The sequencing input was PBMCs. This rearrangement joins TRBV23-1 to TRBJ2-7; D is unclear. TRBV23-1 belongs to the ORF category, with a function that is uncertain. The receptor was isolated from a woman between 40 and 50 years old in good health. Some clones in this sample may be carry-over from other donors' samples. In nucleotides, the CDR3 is TGCGCCAGCAGTCAATCGTGCTTAGCCTACGAGCAGTACTTC. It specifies CASSQSCLAYEQYF.